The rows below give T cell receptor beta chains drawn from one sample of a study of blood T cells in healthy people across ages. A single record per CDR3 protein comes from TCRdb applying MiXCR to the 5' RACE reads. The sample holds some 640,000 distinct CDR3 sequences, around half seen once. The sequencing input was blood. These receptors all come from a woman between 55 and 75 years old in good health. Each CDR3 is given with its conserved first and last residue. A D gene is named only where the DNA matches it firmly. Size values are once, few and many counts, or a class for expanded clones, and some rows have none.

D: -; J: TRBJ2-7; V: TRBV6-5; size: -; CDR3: CATRSRYEQYF; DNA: TGTGCCACTCGGTCGAGGTACGAGCAGTACTTC
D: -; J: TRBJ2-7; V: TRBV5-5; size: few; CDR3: CASRLRVADGEQYF; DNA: TGTGCCAGCAGACTTCGGGTGGCCGACGGCGAGCAGTACTTC
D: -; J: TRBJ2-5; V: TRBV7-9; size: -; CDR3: CASSSIDRQETQYF; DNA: TGTGCCAGCAGCTCGATAGACAGGCAAGAGACCCAGTACTTC
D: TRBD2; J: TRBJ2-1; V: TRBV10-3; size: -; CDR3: CAIGGTSVYNEQFF; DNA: TGTGCCATCGGAGGGACTAGCGTTTACAATGAGCAGTTCTTC
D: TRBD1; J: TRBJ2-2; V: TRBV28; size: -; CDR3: CASSLGQGNTGELFF; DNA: TGTGCCAGCAGTTTAGGACAGGGTAACACCGGGGAGCTGTTTTTT
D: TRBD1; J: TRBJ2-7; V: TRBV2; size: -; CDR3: CASGGTGQYF; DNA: TGTGCCAGCGGGGGGACAGGCCAGTACTTC
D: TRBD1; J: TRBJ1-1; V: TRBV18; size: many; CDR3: CASSPPGQGIAFF; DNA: TGTGCCAGCTCACCCCCGGGACAGGGCATAGCTTTCTTT
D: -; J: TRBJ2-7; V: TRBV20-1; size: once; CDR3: CSASGTLVTYEQYF; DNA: TGCAGTGCGTCCGGGACTCTGGTTACCTACGAGCAGTACTTC
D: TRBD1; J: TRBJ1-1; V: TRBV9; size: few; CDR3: CASSSRTGSTEAFF; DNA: TGTGCCAGCAGCTCAAGGACAGGGTCCACTGAAGCTTTCTTT
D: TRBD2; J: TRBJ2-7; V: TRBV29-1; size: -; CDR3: CSVITTGTSGNYNEQYF; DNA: TGCAGCGTGATTACAACCGGGACTAGCGGGAATTACAATGAGCAGTACTTC
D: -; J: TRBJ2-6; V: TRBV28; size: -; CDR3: CASSFLPRGAHSGANVLTF; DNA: TGTGCCAGCAGTTTTTTACCCAGGGGGGCCCACTCTGGGGCCAACGTCCTGACTTTC
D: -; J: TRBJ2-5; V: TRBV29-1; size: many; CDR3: CSVDGQGRETQYF; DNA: TGCAGCGTTGACGGGCAGGGAAGAGAGACCCAGTACTTC